This T cell receptor beta chain was recovered during a study of persistence of HIV-infected CD4 T cells. The study, taken as a whole, reports: Within sorted populations, more oligoclonal TCRs accompanied more oligoclonal proviruses.

There are 16 residues in the CDR3. Trimming took off 4 bases at V and 3 bases at J, with 18 bases between the two ends. The germline gives CDR1 MGHDK, CDR2 SYGVNS. Sequencing used immunoSEQ version 4 in survey mode. The data were produced by immunoSEQ multiplex PCR, yet TCRdb's version contains in-frame clones alone and is incomplete. The sample contains about 10,000 clones, approximately 86% of which appear only once. The stimulus was an HIV-1 Gag 15-mer peptide pool, 1 ug/peptide/mL. Sorting of responding CD4+ T cells relied on upregulated CD40 ligand together with CD69. Plasma HIV-1 RNA stayed below 50 copies/mL for at least 4 years. For approximately 17 hours, CD8-depleted PBMCs received anti-CD28/CD49d costimulation, a CD40-blocking antibody and enfuvirtide. Notes on this clone: The target antigen is unknown.

The TCR sequence derives from an adult woman with HIV who was CMV-seropositive. The chain combines TRBV25-1 with TRBJ1-1; TRBD1 might be the D (5 bases). Sequencing was performed on CD4+ T cells sorted from PBMCs after 18-hour stimulation, taken from a patient who received antiretroviral therapy. CDR3 DNA sequence: TGTGCCAGCAGTGTGGGGGAATCTTTCGTAGACACTGAAGCTTTCTTT. Amino acid sequence: CASSVGESFVDTEAFF.